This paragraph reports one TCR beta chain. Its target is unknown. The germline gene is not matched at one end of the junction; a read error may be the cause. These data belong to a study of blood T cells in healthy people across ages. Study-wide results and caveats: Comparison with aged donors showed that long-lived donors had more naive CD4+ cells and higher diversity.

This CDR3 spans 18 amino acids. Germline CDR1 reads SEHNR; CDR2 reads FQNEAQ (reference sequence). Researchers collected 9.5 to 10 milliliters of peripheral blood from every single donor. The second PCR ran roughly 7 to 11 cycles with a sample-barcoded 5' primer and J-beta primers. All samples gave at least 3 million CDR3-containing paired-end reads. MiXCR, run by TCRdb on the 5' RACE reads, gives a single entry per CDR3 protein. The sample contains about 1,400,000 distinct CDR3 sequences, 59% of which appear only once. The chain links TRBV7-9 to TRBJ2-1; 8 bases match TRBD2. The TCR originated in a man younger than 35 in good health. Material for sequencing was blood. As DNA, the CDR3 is TGTGTCAGCAGCTTAGCGCACAGCGGGGGAACTTCCTACAATGAGCAGTTCTTC. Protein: CVSSLAHSGGTSYNEQFF.